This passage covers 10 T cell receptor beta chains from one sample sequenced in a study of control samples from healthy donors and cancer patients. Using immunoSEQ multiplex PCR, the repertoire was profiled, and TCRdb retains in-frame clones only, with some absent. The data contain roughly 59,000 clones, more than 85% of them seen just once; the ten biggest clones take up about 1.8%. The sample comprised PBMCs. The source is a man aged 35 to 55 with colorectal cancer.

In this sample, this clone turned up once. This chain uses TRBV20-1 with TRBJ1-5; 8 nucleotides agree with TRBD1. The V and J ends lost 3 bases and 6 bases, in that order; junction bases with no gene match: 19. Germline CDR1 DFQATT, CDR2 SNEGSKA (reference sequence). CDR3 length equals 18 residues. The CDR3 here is CSASFGQGAPRVGQPQHF. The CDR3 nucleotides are TGCAGTGCTAGTTTTGGGCAGGGGGCGCCTAGGGTTGGTCAGCCCCAGCATTTT.

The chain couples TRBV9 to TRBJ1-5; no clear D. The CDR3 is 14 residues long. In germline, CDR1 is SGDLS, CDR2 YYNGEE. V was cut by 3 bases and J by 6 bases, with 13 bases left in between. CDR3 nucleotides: TGTGCCAGCAGCGCCACCCGGGGTTTTCAGCCCCAGCATTTT. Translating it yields CASSATRGFQPQHF.

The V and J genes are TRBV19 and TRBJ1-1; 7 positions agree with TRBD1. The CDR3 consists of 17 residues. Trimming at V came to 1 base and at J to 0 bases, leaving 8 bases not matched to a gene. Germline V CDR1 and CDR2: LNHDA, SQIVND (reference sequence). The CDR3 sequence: CASSIGQGRVLNTEAFF. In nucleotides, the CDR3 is TGTGCCAGTAGTATAGGACAGGGTCGAGTTCTGAACACTGAAGCTTTCTTT.

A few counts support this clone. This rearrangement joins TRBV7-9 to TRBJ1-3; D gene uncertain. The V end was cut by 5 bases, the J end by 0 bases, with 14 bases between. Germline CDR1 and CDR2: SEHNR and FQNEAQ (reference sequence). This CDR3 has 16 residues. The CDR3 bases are TGTGCCAGCAGCACCTGGACGGCGAACTCTGGAAACACCATATATTTT. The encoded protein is CASSTWTANSGNTIYF.

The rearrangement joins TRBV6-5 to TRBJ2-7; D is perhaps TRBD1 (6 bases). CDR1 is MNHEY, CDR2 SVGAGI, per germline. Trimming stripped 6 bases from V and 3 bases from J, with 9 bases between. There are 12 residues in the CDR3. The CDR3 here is CASRKQGYEQYF. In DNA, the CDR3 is TGTGCCAGCAGAAAACAGGGCTACGAGCAGTACTTC.

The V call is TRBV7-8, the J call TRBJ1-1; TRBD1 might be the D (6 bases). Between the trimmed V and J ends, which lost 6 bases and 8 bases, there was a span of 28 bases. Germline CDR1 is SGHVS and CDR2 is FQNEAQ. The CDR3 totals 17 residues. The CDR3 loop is CASRREGGARYFGEAFF. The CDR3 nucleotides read TGTGCCAGCAGGAGAGAGGGGGGGGCCAGATACTTTGGGGAAGCTTTCTTT.

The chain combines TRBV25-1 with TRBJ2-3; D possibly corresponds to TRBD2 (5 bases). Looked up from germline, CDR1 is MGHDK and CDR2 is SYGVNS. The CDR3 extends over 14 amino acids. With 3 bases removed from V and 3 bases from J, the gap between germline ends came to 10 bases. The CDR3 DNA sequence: TGTGCCAGCAGTGATTGGACTCGGACAGATACGCAGTATTTT. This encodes CASSDWTRTDTQYF.

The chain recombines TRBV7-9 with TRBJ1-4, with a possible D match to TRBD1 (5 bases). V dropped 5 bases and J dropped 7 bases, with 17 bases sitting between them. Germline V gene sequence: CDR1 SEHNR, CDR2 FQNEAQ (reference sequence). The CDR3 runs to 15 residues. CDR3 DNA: TGTGCCAGCAGCCTCATGGAGGGGAGAGGTGAAAAACTGTTTTTT. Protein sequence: CASSLMEGRGEKLFF. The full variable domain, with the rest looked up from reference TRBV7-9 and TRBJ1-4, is DTGVSQNPRHKITKRGQNVTFRCDPISEHNRLYWYRQTLGQGPEFLTYFQNEAQLEKSRLLSDRFSAERPKGSFSTLEIQRTEQGDSAMYLCASSLMEGRGEKLFFGSGTQLSVL.

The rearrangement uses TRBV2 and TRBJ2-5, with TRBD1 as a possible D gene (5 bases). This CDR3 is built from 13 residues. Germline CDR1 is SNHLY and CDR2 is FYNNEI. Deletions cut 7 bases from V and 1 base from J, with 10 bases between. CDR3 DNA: TGTGCCAGCATGCGACAGCGCCAAGAGACCCAGTACTTC. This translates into CASMRQRQETQYF. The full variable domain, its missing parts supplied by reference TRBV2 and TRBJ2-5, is EPEVTQTPSHQVTQMGQEVILRCVPISNHLYFYWYRQILGQKVEFLVSFYNNEISEKSEIFDDQFSVERPDGSNFTLKIRSTKLEDSAMYFCASMRQRQETQYFGPGTRLLVL.

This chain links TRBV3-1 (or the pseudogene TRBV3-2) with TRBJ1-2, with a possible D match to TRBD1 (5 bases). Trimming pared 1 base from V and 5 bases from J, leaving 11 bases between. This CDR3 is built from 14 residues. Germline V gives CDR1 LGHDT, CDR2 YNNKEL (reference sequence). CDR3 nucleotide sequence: TGTGCCAGCAGCCAAGTGGCAGGGCGGTATGGCTACACCTTC. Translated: CASSQVAGRYGYTF.